The clone carrying this TCR beta chain was recorded many times. Its target is unknown. These data come from a study of regulatory T cells in long-lasting Graves disease. Points from the study as a whole: Few sampled subjects may have lowered accuracy.

The sample's time point: newly diagnosed GD, antithyroid drugs for less than 3 months. The TCR library was prepared using RNA isolated from PBMCs. Library construction for TCR beta used iRepertoire HTBI primers and Arm-PCR of CDR3 regions. Via MiXCR, TCRdb re-called the multiplex PCR reads, giving one row per CDR3 protein. The sample includes 400,000 to 500,000 distinct CDR3 sequences, roughly 15% of them seen just once. V was clipped by 0 bases and J by 1 base, with 12 bases between them. The V gene's germline CDR1 is DFQATT and CDR2 SNEGSKA (reference sequence). The CDR3 runs 16 residues. These data also featured in a second study, about T cells in Graves' hyperthyroidism and ophthalmopathy. As that report states: Stable Graves' hyperthyroidism meant no ophthalmopathy progression within 18 months. In patients aged 18 to 65, hyperthyroidism was newly diagnosed, with duration under 2 months.

The receptor was derived from a woman between 18 and 29 years old with Graves disease. The chain joins TRBV20-1 to TRBJ2-2, with D uncertain. This specimen consisted of peripheral blood mononuclear cells (PBMCs), obtained at new diagnosis, from a patient treated with antithyroid drugs. CDR3 protein: CSARDLDVENTGELFF. DNA for the CDR3: TGCAGTGCTAGAGATTTGGACGTGGAGAACACCGGGGAGCTGTTTTTT.